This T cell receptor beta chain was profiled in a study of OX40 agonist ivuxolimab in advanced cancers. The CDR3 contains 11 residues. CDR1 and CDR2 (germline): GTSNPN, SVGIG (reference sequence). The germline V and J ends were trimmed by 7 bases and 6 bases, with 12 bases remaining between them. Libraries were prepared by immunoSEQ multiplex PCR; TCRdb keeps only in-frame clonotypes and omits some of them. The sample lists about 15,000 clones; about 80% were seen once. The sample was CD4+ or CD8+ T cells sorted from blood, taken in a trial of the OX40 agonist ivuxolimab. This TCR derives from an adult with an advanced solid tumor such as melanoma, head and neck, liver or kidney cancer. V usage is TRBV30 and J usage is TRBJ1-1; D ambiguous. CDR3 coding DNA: TGTGCCTCCTCGGGCCCGCCTGAAGCTTTCTTT. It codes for CASSGPPEAFF. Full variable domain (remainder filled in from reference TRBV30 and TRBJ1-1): SQTIHQWPATLVQPVGSPLSLECTVEGTSNPNLYWYRQAAGRGLQLLFYSVGIGQISSEVPQNLSASRPQDRQFILSSKKLLLSDSGFYLCASSGPPEAFFGQGTRLTVV.